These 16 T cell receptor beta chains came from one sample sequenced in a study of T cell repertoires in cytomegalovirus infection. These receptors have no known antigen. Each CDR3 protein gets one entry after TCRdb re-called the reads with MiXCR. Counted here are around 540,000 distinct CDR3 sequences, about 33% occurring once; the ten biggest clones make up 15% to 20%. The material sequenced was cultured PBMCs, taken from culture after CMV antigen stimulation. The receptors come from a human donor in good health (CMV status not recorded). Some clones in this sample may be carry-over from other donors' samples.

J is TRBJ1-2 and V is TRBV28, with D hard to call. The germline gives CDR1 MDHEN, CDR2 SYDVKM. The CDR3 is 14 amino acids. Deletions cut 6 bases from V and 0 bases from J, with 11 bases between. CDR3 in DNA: TGTGCCAGCAGCTCCGGTGGAGCTAACTATGGCTACACCTTC. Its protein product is CASSSGGANYGYTF.

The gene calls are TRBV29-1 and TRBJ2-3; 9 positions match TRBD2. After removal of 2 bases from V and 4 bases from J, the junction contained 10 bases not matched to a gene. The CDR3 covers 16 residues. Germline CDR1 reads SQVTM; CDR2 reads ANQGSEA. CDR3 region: CSVEWVRSGRSDTQYF. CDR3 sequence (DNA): TGCAGCGTTGAATGGGTTAGAAGCGGGAGGTCAGATACGCAGTATTTT.

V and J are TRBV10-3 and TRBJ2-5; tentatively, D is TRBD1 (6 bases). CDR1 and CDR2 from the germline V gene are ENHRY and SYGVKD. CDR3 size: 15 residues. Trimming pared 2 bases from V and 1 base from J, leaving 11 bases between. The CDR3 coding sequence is TGTGCCATCAGTGAGGTACAGGGTACCCAAGAGACCCAGTACTTC. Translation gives CAISEVQGTQETQYF.

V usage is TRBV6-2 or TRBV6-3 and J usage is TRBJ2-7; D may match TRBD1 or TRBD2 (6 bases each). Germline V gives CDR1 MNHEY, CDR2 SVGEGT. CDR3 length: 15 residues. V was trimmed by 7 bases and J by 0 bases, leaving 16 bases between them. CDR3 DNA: TGTGCCAGCAAACCGGAGGGGGGTAGCTCCTACGAGCAGTACGTC. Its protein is CASKPEGGSSYEQYV.

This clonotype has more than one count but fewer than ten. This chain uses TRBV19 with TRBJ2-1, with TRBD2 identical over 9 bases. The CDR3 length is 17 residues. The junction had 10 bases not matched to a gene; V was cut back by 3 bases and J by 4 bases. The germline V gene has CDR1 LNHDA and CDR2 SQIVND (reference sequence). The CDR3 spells CASSIVLGTSIYNEQFF. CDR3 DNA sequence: TGTGCCAGTAGTATCGTCCTGGGGACTAGCATTTACAATGAGCAGTTCTTC.

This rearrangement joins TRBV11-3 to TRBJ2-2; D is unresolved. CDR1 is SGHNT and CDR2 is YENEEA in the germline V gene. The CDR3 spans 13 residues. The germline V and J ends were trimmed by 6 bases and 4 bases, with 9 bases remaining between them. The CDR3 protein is CASRVDATGELFF. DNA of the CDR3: TGTGCCAGCAGGGTAGACGCCACCGGGGAGCTGTTTTTT.

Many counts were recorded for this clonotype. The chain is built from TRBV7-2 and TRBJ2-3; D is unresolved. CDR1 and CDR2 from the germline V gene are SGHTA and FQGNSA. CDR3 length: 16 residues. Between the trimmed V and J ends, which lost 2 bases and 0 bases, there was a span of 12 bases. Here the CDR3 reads CASSLSPGPSTDTQYF. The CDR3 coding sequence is TGTGCCAGCAGCTTATCTCCGGGCCCCAGCACAGATACGCAGTATTTT. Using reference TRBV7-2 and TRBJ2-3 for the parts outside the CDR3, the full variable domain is GAGVSQSPSNKVTEKGKDVELRCDPISGHTALYWYRQSLGQGLEFLIYFQGNSAPDKSGLPSDRFSAERTGGSVSTLTIQRTQQEDSAVYLCASSLSPGPSTDTQYFGPGTRLTVL.

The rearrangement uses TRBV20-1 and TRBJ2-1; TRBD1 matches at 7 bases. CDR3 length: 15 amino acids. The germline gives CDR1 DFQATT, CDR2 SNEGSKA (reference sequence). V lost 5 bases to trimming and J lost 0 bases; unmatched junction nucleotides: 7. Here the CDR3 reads CSASRWDSSYNEQFF. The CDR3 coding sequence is TGCAGTGCTTCCCGTTGGGACAGCTCCTACAATGAGCAGTTCTTC.

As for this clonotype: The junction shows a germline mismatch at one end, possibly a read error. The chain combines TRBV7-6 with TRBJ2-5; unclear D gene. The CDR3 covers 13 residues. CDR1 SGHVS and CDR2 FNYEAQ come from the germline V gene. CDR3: CASSFNTQETQYF. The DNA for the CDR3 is TGTGCTAGCAGCTTCAATACTCAAGAGACCCAGTACTTC.

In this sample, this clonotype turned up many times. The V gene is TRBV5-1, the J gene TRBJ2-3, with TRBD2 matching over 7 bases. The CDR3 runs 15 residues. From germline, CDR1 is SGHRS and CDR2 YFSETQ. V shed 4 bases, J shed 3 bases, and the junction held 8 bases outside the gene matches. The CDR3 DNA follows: TGCGCCAGCAGCCTTGCGGGAGTCGGAACAGATACGCAGTATTTT. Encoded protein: CASSLAGVGTDTQYF. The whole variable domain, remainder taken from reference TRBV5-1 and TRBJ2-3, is KAGVTQTPRYLIKTRGQQVTLSCSPISGHRSVSWYQQTPGQGLQFLFEYFSETQRNKGNFPGRFSGRQFSNSRSEMNVSTLELGDSALYLCASSLAGVGTDTQYFGPGTRLTVL.

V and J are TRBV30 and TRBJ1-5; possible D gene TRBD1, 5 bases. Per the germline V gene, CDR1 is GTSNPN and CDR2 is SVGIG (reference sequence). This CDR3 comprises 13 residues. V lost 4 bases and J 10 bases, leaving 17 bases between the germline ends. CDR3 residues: CAWTTGGAGPQHF. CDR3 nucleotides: TGTGCCTGGACTACCGGCGGGGCTGGACCCCAGCATTTT.

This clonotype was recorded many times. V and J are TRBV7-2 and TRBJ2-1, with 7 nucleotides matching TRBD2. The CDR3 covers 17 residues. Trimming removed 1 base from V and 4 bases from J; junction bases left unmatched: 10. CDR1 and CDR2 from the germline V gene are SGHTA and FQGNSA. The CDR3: CASSLGGAGEGYNEQFF. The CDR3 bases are TGTGCCAGCAGCTTAGGCGGGGCGGGAGAGGGGTACAATGAGCAGTTCTTC.

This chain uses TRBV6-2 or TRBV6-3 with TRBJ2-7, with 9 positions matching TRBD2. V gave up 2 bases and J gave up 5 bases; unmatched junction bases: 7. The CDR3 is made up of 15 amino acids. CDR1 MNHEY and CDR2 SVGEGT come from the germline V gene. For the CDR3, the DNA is TGTGCCAGCAGTTACCTTGGGGGGACTAGCAACGAGCAGTACTTC. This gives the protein CASSYLGGTSNEQYF.

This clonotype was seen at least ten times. The CDR3 DNA is TGTGCCAGCAGCCAAGGATACCGGCCCGACACCGGGGAGCTGTTTTTT. It translates to CASSQGYRPDTGELFF. The gene calls are TRBV6-5 and TRBJ2-2, with unresolved D. Looked up from germline, CDR1 is MNHEY and CDR2 is SVGAGI. Trimming left V 6 bases short and J 3 bases short, with 17 bases between. This CDR3 spans 16 amino acids.

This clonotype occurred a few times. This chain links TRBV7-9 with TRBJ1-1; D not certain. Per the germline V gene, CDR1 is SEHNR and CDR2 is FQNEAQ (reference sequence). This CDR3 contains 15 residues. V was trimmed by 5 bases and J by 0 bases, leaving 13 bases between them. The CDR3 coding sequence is TGTGCCAGCAGCGAACCGGCAGCACTGAACACTGAAGCTTTCTTT. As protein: CASSEPAALNTEAFF.

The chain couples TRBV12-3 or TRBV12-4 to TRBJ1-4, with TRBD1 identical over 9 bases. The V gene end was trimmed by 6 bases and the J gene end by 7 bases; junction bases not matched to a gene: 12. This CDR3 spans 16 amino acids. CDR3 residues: CASRSTGGAPSEKLFF. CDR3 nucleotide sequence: TGTGCCAGCAGGAGTACAGGGGGCGCGCCGAGTGAAAAACTGTTTTTT.